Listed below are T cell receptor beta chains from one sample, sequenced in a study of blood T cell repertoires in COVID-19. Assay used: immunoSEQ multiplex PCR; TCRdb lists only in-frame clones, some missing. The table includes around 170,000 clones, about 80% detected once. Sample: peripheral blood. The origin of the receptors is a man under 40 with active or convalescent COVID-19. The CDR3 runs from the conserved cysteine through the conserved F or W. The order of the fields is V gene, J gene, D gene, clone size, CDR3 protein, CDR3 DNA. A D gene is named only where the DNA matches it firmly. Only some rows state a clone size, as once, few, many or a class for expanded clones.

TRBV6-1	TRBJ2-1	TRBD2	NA	CASSVRAGGSGPGDEQFF	TGTGCCAGCAGTGTACGAGCGGGGGGTTCGGGTCCTGGGGATGAGCAGTTCTTC
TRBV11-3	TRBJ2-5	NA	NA	CASSRGVWVRGDQETQYF	TGTGCCAGCAGCCGCGGGGTGTGGGTTCGGGGCGACCAAGAGACCCAGTACTTC
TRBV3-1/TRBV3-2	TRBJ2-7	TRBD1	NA	CASSPQGTGPYEQYF	TGTGCCAGCAGCCCTCAGGGGACAGGGCCCTACGAGCAGTACTTC
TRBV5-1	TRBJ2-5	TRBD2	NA	CASSPGTSGGAAETQYF	TGCGCCAGCAGCCCAGGGACTAGCGGGGGGGCCGCAGAGACCCAGTACTTC
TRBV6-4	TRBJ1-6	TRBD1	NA	CASSGTGTMNNSPLHF	TGTGCCAGCAGTGGGACAGGGACTATGAATAATTCACCCCTCCACTTT
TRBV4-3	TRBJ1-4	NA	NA	CASSQDTRGPTNEKLFF	TGCGCCAGCAGCCAAGATACCAGGGGTCCAACTAATGAAAAACTGTTTTTT
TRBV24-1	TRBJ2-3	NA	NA	CATSVHLGTDTQYF	TGTGCCACCAGTGTCCACTTAGGCACAGATACGCAGTATTTT
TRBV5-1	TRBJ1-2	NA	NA	CASSLSGPHDGYTF	TGCGCCAGCAGCTTGAGCGGGCCTCACGATGGCTACACCTTC
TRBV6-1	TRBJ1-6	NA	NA	CASSEGPGTTRDSPLHF	TGTGCCAGCAGTGAGGGCCCAGGGACTACCAGGGATTCACCCCTCCACTTT
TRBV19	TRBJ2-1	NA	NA	CASTRGAFSYNEQFF	TGTGCCAGTACCAGGGGCGCCTTCTCCTACAATGAGCAGTTCTTC
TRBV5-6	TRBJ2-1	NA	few	CASSLIQGDEQFF	TGTGCCAGCAGCTTGATTCAGGGCGATGAGCAGTTCTTC